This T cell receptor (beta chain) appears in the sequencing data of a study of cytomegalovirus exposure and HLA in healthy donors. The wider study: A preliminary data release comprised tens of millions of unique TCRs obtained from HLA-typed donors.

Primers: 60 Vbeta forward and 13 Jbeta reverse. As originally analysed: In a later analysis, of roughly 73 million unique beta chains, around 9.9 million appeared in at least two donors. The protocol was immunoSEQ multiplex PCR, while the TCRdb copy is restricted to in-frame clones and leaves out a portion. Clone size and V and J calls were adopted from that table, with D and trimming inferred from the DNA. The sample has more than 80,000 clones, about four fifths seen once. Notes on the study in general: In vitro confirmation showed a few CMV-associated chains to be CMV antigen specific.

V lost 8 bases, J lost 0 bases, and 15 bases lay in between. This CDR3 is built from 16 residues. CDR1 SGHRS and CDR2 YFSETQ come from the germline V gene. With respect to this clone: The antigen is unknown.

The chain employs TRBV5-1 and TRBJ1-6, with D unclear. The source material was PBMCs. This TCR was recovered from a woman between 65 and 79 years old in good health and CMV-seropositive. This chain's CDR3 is CASSRTESSYNSPLHF. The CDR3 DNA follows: TGCGCCAGTTCCCGTACGGAGAGCTCCTATAATTCACCCCTCCACTTT.